The 3 T cell receptor beta chains given below trace back to one sample, sequenced in a study of cytomegalovirus exposure and HLA in healthy donors. The PCR made use of 60 Vbeta and 13 Jbeta primers. This table comes from immunoSEQ multiplex PCR, and its TCRdb copy is limited to in-frame clones, with some not included. This sample's table reports 35,000 or so clones. The sequenced sample was PBMCs. The receptors stem from a man in his forties in good health and CMV-seropositive.

This sequence joins TRBV6-1 and TRBJ1-5; D remains ambiguous. Between the trimmed V and J ends, which lost 6 bases and 7 bases, there was a span of 13 bases. This CDR3 contains 13 residues. Germline V CDR1 and CDR2: MNHNS, SASEGT. The CDR3 protein is CASRTEVGQPQHF. The CDR3 DNA sequence: TGTGCCAGCAGAACGGAGGTGGGCCAGCCCCAGCATTTT.

The rearrangement uses TRBV19 and TRBJ1-2, with 9 positions matching TRBD1. The CDR3 length is 15 residues. V shed 5 bases and J 3 bases; nucleotides not matched to a gene: 7. Germline values: CDR1 LNHDA, CDR2 SQIVND (reference sequence). Here the CDR3 DNA reads TGTGCCAGTAGTCACCCGGGACAGGGTTACTATGGCTACACCTTC. Residues: CASSHPGQGYYGYTF. The entire variable domain, with the rest obtained from reference TRBV19 and TRBJ1-2, is as follows: DGGITQSPKYLFRKEGQNVTLSCEQNLNHDAMYWYRQDPGQGLRLIYYSQIVNDFQKGDIAEGYSVSREKKESFPLTVTSAQKNPTAFYLCASSHPGQGYYGYTFGSGTRLTVV.

The CDR3, as DNA: TGTGCCTGGAGTGTGCAGGGGGCAAGGGAGCTGTTTTTT. As protein: CAWSVQGARELFF. The rearrangement links TRBV30 to TRBJ2-2, with 8 nucleotides matching TRBD1. J lost 9 bases, V lost 0 bases, and 3 bases had no gene match. Germline V lookup: CDR1 GTSNPN, CDR2 SVGIG (reference sequence). This CDR3 has 13 residues.